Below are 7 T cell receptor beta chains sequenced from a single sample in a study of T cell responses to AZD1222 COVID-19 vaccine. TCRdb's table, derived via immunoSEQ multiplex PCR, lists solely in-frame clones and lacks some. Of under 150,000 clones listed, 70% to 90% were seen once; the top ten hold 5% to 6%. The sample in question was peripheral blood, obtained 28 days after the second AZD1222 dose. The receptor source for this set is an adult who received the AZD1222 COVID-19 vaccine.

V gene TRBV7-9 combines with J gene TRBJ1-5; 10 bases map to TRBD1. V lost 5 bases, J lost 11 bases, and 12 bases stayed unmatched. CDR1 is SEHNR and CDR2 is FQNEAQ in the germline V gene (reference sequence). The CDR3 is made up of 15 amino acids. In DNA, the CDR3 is TGTGCCAGCAGCGGATCCGGGACAGGGGATGGGACCCAGCATTTT. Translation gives CASSGSGTGDGTQHF.

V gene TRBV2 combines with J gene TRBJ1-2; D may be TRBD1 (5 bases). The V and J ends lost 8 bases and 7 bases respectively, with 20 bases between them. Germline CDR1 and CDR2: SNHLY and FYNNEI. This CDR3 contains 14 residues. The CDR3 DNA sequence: TGTGCCAGCCCAAGGGGCAGCCTGGAGGGTGGCTACACCTTC. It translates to CASPRGSLEGGYTF. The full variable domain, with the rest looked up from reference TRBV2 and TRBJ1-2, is EPEVTQTPSHQVTQMGQEVILRCVPISNHLYFYWYRQILGQKVEFLVSFYNNEISEKSEIFDDQFSVERPDGSNFTLKIRSTKLEDSAMYFCASPRGSLEGGYTFGSGTRLTVV.

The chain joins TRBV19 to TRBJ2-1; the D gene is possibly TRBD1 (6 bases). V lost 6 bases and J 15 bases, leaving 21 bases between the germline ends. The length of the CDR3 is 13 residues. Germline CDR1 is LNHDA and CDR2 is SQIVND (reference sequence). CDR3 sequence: CASSSLNPGQRFF. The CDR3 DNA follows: TGTGCCAGTAGCTCTTTAAATCCGGGACAACGGTTCTTC.

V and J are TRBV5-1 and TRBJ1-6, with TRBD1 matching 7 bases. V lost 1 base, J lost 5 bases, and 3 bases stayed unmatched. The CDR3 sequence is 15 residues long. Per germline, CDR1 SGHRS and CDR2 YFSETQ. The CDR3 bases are TGCGCCAGCAGCTTGCAGGGACAGAATAATTCACCCCTCCACTTT. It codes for CASSLQGQNNSPLHF.

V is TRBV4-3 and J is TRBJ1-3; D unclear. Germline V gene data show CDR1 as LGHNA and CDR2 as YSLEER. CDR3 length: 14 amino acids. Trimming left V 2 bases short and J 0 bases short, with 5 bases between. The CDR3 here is CASSQWASGNTIYF. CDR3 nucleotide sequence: TGCGCCAGCAGCCAATGGGCCTCTGGAAACACCATATATTTT.

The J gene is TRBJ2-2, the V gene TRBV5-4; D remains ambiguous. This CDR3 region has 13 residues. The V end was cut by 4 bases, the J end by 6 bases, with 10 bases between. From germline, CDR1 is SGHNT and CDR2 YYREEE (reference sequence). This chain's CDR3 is CASSPTRSGELFF. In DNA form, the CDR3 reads TGTGCCAGCAGCCCCACACGGTCCGGGGAGCTGTTTTTT.

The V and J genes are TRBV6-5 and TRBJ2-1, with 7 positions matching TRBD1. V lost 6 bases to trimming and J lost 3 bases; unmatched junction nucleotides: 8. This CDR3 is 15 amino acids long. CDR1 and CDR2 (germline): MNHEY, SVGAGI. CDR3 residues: CASSHMRDSYNEQFF. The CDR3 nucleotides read TGTGCCAGCAGCCATATGAGGGACAGCTACAATGAGCAGTTCTTC.